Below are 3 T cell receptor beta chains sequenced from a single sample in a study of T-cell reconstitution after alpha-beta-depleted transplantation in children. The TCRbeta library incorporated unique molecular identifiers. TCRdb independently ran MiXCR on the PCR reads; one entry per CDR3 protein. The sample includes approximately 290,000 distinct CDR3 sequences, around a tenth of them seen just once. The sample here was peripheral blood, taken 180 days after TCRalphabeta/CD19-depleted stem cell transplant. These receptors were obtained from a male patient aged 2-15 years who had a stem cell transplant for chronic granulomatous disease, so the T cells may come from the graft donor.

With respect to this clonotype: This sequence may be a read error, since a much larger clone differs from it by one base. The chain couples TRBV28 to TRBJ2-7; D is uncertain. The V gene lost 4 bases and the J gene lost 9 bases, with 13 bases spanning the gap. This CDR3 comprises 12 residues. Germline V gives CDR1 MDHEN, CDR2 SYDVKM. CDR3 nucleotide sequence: TGTGCCAGCAGTTCCTCAACCTGGGGGCAGTACTTC. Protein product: CASSSSTWGQYF. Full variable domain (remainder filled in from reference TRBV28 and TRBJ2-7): DVKVTQSSRYLVKRTGEKVFLECVQDMDHENMFWYRQDPGLGLRLIYFSYDVKMKEKGDIPEGYSVSREKKERFSLILESASTNQTSMYLCASSSSTWGQYFGPGTRLTVT.

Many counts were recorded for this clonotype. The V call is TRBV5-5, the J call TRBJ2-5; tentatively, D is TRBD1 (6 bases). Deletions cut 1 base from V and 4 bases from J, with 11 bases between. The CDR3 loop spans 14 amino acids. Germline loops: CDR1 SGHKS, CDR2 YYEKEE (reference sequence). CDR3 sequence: CASSLTGSLETQYF. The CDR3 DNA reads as TGTGCCAGCAGCTTGACAGGGAGTTTAGAGACCCAGTACTTC.

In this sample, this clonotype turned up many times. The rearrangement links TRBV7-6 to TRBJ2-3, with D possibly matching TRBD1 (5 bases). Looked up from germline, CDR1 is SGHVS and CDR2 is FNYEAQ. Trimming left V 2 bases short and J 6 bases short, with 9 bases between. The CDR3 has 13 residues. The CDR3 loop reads CASSLQGADTQYF. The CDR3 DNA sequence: TGTGCCAGCAGCTTACAAGGGGCGGATACGCAGTATTTT.